This TCR beta chain was sequenced during a study of T cells after yellow fever vaccination. Study-level findings and limits: Among primary-vaccination clones, most reappeared after the booster, at about 95% for CD4 and approximately 90% for CD8.

Making TCR cDNA involved 5'RACE template switching, which added UMIs and a universal primer site. TCRdb re-derived calls from the 5' RACE reads in MiXCR, one entry per CDR3 protein. The sample lists 240,000 or so distinct CDR3 sequences, about 7% occurring once. Many counts were recorded for this clonotype. Its antigen is as yet unknown. This specimen was CD4+ T cells sorted from PBMCs, taken 15 days after the yellow fever booster vaccination. The clonotype comes from a man in his thirties or forties who received the YFV17D yellow fever vaccine.

CDR3 sequence reads: CATSEAGQGRGEQFF. The CDR3 DNA follows: TGTGCCACCAGTGAGGCCGGACAGGGAAGGGGTGAGCAGTTCTTC. This sequence joins TRBV24-1 and TRBJ2-1, with 8 bases lining up with TRBD1. CDR3 length: 15 amino acids. Per germline, CDR1 KGHDR and CDR2 SFDVKD. V gave up 4 bases and J gave up 9 bases; unmatched junction bases: 10.